This T cell receptor beta chain is from a study of blood T cell repertoires in COVID-19. Study-wide context: COVID-19 samples collected from the United States, Italy and Spain covered acute and convalescent phases. Sample material is recorded as cDNA or gDNA derived from T cells, B-cell-depleted T cells, or PBMCs.

Authors' data handling: Amplified reference gene primers provided the basis for estimating nucleated cell counts. Profiled with immunoSEQ multiplex PCR; TCRdb holds only in-frame clones, not every one. D and trimming were read from the DNA, whereas the V and J calls and clone size are those reported in that table. The profile shows around 27,000 clones, approximately 83% of them singletons. Trimming removed 6 bases from V and 1 base from J, with 25 bases in between. CDR3 length: 19 amino acids. Specimen: peripheral blood. This clonotype was sampled from a man between 65 and 79 years old with active COVID-19. The chain couples TRBV23-1 to TRBJ2-1; possible D gene TRBD1, 6 bases. TRBV23-1 is identified as an open reading frame with a role that is uncertain. This CDR3 is CASSLKRGTHGQSYNEQFF. The CDR3 bases are TGCGCCAGCAGCCTAAAGAGGGGGACACACGGCCAATCCTACAATGAGCAGTTCTTC.